The source of this T cell receptor beta chain is a study of graft-versus-host responses after intestinal transplantation. As for the study in general: Isolated intestinal, liver-intestinal, or multivisceral transplants had been given to the recipients.

To note about this clone: Its specificity is unknown. The junction and the germline gene differ at one end; a read error may be behind it.

Study-level results: Some patients had graft-donor T cell macrochimerism. In their allografts, the ratios of graft-versus-host to host-versus-graft T cell clones were high.

Profiled with immunoSEQ multiplex PCR; TCRdb holds only in-frame clones, not every one. The table has roughly 97,000 clones, 91% seen once. The germline gives CDR1 MNHNS, CDR2 SASEGT. The CDR3 is 15 residues long. This sequence originates from a human donor who was the organ donor for an intestinal transplant. This chain connects TRBV6-1 to TRBJ2-7, with TRBD2 identical over 11 bases. The source was unstimulated CD4+ T cells sorted from spleen or lymph node cells, collected before transplant. The DNA for the CDR3 is TGTGCCAGCAATGAAGTAGCGGGGGGGCGGCTCGAGCAGTACTTC. This gives the protein CASNEVAGGRLEQYF.